One and the same sample provided the 9 T cell receptor beta chains below, sequenced in a study of cytomegalovirus exposure and HLA in healthy donors. The assay was immunoSEQ multiplex PCR, and TCRdb's table has in-frame clones only and misses some. The sample yields 160,000 or so clones, 88% seen once. Material: PBMCs. All receptors derive from a man younger than 35 in good health and CMV-seronegative.

The V call is TRBV4-2, the J call TRBJ2-7; D is undetermined. Germline V gene lookup returns CDR1 LGHNA and CDR2 YNFKEQ. This CDR3 is 14 amino acids long. Trimming shortened V by 1 base and J by 3 bases, and 10 bases separated the two germline ends. The CDR3 DNA sequence: TGTGCCAGCAGCCAAGGTAGCTGGGTCTACGAGCAGTACTTC. It specifies CASSQGSWVYEQYF.

In its sample, this clone was seen once. The chain has TRBV7-2 and TRBJ2-4; 11 bases are a match to TRBD1. Germline V gene sequence: CDR1 SGHTA, CDR2 FQGNSA. CDR3 size: 18 residues. J gave up 2 bases and V 7 bases, and 13 bases lay outside the gene matches. CDR3 in amino acids: CASIPPPGQGVTKNIQYF. As DNA, the CDR3 is TGTGCCAGCATCCCTCCCCCGGGACAGGGGGTTACCAAAAACATTCAGTACTTC.

The V and J genes are TRBV5-1 and TRBJ2-7; the match to TRBD2 covers 13 bases. Germline V gives CDR1 SGHRS, CDR2 YFSETQ. There are 16 residues in the CDR3. V shed 0 bases and J 2 bases; nucleotides not matched to a gene: 2. CDR3 nucleotides: TGCGCCAGCAGCTTGGGGACTAGCGGGAGACCCTACGAGCAGTACTTC. This encodes CASSLGTSGRPYEQYF.

This clone was seen once. The J gene is TRBJ1-1, the V gene TRBV7-9; 9 bases match TRBD1. Germline CDR1 reads SEHNR; CDR2 reads FQNEAQ (reference sequence). The V gene end was trimmed by 4 bases and the J gene end by 7 bases; junction bases not matched to a gene: 7. The CDR3 is 14 amino acids. The CDR3 DNA follows: TGTGCCAGCAGCTCTTCGGGACAGGGATTTGAAGCTTTCTTT. Translated, it gives CASSSSGQGFEAFF.

The rearrangement links TRBV28 to TRBJ1-2, with D perhaps TRBD1 (5 bases). The CDR3 has 15 amino acids. Deletions cut 2 bases from V and 7 bases from J, with 17 bases between. CDR1 and CDR2 (germline): MDHEN, SYDVKM. As DNA, the CDR3 is TGTGCCAGCAGTTTACAAACGGGCGGGGGTCTTGGCTACACCTTC. The encoded protein is CASSLQTGGGLGYTF.

The rearrangement links TRBV27 to TRBJ2-1; TRBD2 matches at 8 bases. Germline lookup yields CDR1 MNHEY and CDR2 SMNVEV (reference sequence). Trimming cost V 5 bases and J 3 bases; bases outside gene matches: 12. The CDR3 is 17 residues long. CDR3 sequence reads: CASSLAGHPGGYNEQFF. The CDR3 bases are TGTGCCAGCAGTCTAGCGGGTCATCCTGGGGGCTACAATGAGCAGTTCTTC.

The chain uses TRBV18 and TRBJ2-5; D is undetermined. Trimming left V 3 bases short and J 4 bases short, with 3 bases between. This CDR3 comprises 11 residues. CDR1 and CDR2 (germline): KGHSH, LQKENI. The CDR3 bases are TGTGCCAGCTCACCCGGAGAGACCCAGTACTTC. Translation: CASSPGETQYF.

The gene calls are TRBV5-1 and TRBJ2-5; TRBD1 matches 9 bases. V dropped 5 bases and J dropped 1; count of bases not matched to a gene: 6. This CDR3 is built from 15 residues. Per germline, CDR1 SGHRS and CDR2 YFSETQ. CDR3 DNA sequence: TGCGCCAGCAGGCCGACGGGACAGGGCCAAGAGACCCAGTACTTC. It yields the protein CASRPTGQGQETQYF.

The gene calls are TRBV5-1 and TRBJ2-5; D may be TRBD1 (5 bases). V gave up 1 base and J gave up 2 bases, with 12 bases separating them. The germline gives CDR1 SGHRS, CDR2 YFSETQ. The CDR3 spans 15 residues. DNA of the CDR3: TGCGCCAGCAGCTTGAGGGGAAATTATCAAGAGACCCAGTACTTC. Its translation is CASSLRGNYQETQYF.